Listed below are T cell receptor beta chains from one sample, sequenced in a study of blood T cell repertoires in COVID-19. Clones were sequenced by immunoSEQ multiplex PCR, and TCRdb holds only the in-frame ones, with some missing. Of some 100,000 clones listed, approximately 81% were seen once; the top ten hold approximately 25%. Sample: peripheral blood. The source of these receptors is an elderly man with active or convalescent COVID-19. The CDR3 runs from the conserved cysteine through the conserved F or W. D genes are given only for firm matches. Size values are once, few and many counts, or a class for expanded clones, and some rows have none.

cdr3_nt | cdr3_aa | d_call | j_call | clone_size | v_call
TGCAGCGCAACGTCGGGGGCTGGAAACACCATATATTTT | CSATSGAGNTIYF | . | TRBJ1-3 | . | TRBV29-1
TGTGCCAGCAGTTTTGGACAGGCCCGAGAAGCTTTCTTT | CASSFGQAREAFF | TRBD1 | TRBJ1-1 | . | TRBV12-3/TRBV12-4
TGTGCCACCAGCAGAGATTTTTCAGGGTATGGCTACACCTTC | CATSRDFSGYGYTF | . | TRBJ1-2 | . | TRBV15
TGTGCCAGCAGCACCCGGGCGGGGGGACTCACAGATACGCAGTATTTT | CASSTRAGGLTDTQYF | TRBD2 | TRBJ2-3 | . | TRBV9
TGCGCCAGCAGCCATCACTTTCAGGGGCCGGGGACCGGGGAGCTGTTTTTT | CASSHHFQGPGTGELFF | . | TRBJ2-2 | . | TRBV4-1
TGTGCCAGCAGCCGCGGCGGGATTAGCGTAGCCAAAAACATTCAGTACTTC | CASSRGGISVAKNIQYF | . | TRBJ2-4 | once | TRBV7-9
TGCGCCAGCAGCCTCAGGGACAGGGTTCAAACCGGGGAGCTGTTTTTT | CASSLRDRVQTGELFF | TRBD1 | TRBJ2-2 | . | TRBV4-1
TGTGCCAGCAGCGTTCAAGGGACAGGGGCCTACGAGCAGTACTTC | CASSVQGTGAYEQYF | TRBD1 | TRBJ2-7 | . | TRBV9
TGTGCCAGCAGCCAGGGACAAGCCTCCTACGAGCAGTACTTC | CASSQGQASYEQYF | . | TRBJ2-7 | . | TRBV11-2
TGTGCCAGCAGCCAAGATAGTTCGGGGTCCTGGAATGGCTACACCTTC | CASSQDSSGSWNGYTF | . | TRBJ1-2 | . | TRBV3-1/TRBV3-2
TGTGCCAGCAGCCCCCGGACATTTACTGGGGCCAACGTCCTGACTTTC | CASSPRTFTGANVLTF | . | TRBJ2-6 | . | TRBV11-2
TGCGCCAGTACTAGCGGGACCAACAATGAGCAGTTCTTC | CASTSGTNNEQFF | TRBD2 | TRBJ2-1 | . | TRBV5-1
TGTGCCAGCAGTGACGGGGCCCGGCAGCCCCAGCATTTT | CASSDGARQPQHF | . | TRBJ1-5 | . | TRBV6-4
TGCAGCGTTAACAGAGACTACGAGCAGTACTTC | CSVNRDYEQYF | . | TRBJ2-7 | . | TRBV29-1
TGTGCCAGCAGTACAGGATCTACCCCCGGCGGGGAGCTGTTTTTT | CASSTGSTPGGELFF | . | TRBJ2-2 | few | TRBV6-4
TGTGCCAGCAGCCAAGACGGGGTCCTTCGATGCAATCAGCCCCAGCATTTT | CASSQDGVLRCNQPQHF | . | TRBJ1-5 | . | TRBV3-1/TRBV3-2
TGTGCCAGCAGAGAACCCGGGCGGGGGGAGTCTAGCGGCTACACCTTC | CASREPGRGESSGYTF | . | TRBJ1-2 | . | TRBV5-6
TGCGCCAGCAGCTTTGGCCAGGTCCCGTTCTATGGCTACACCTTC | CASSFGQVPFYGYTF | . | TRBJ1-2 | . | TRBV5-1
TGTGCCAGCAGTTACCTAGAGTTCTATGGCTACACCTTC | CASSYLEFYGYTF | . | TRBJ1-2 | . | TRBV6-2/TRBV6-3
TGTGCCAGCAGCTTAGGGAGGTCGGTGGGGACTAATGAAAAACTGTTTTTT | CASSLGRSVGTNEKLFF | . | TRBJ1-4 | once | TRBV7-9
TGTGCCACCAGCAGAGATCCCTGGGGGGTGACTAACCAAGAGACCCAGTACTTC | CATSRDPWGVTNQETQYF | . | TRBJ2-5 | . | TRBV15
TGTGCCAGCAGCTTATCGGGACAGGGGGACTCACCCCTCCACTTT | CASSLSGQGDSPLHF | TRBD1 | TRBJ1-6 | . | TRBV7-9
TGTGCCAGCAGACCAACTGGACAGGGGAGTAGTAATGAGCAGTTCTTC | CASRPTGQGSSNEQFF | TRBD1 | TRBJ2-1 | . | TRBV7-8
TGTGCCAGCAGCTTAGAAGTGGGGAGGCACTACGAACAGTACTTC | CASSLEVGRHYEQYF | . | TRBJ2-7 | . | TRBV7-6
TGTGCCTCGACCGGGACAGGGGCTGGCTACACCTTC | CASTGTGAGYTF | TRBD1 | TRBJ1-2 | . | TRBV10-3